This T cell receptor (beta chain) was captured by sequencing in a study of T cell responses to AZD1222 COVID-19 vaccine. The germline CDR1 and CDR2 sequences are MGHRA and YSYEKL. V lost 1 base to trimming and J lost 4 bases, with 7 bases between them. CDR3 length equals 13 residues. Assay used: immunoSEQ multiplex PCR; TCRdb lists only in-frame clones, some missing. Of 60,000 to 85,000 clones listed, around 80% are singletons. Comment on this clone: What it binds is unknown.

General study points: Donors were mostly white British, more females; clonal diversity possibly underestimated.

This sequence originates from an adult who received the MenACWY meningococcal vaccine as a control. The chain has TRBV4-1 and TRBJ1-1; D remains unclear. The specimen comprised peripheral blood, sampled 28 days after the second dose of the MenACWY control vaccine. The CDR3 loop reads CASSQAPVTEAFF. As DNA, the CDR3 is TGCGCCAGCAGCCAAGCGCCGGTCACTGAAGCTTTCTTT.